These 30 T cell receptor beta chains were all obtained from the same sample, sequenced in a study of T cells in Graves' hyperthyroidism and ophthalmopathy. The investigators amplified TCR beta CDR3 regions from RNA transcripts. A first-round RT-PCR of the TCR CDR3 used the HTBI primer set. In TCRdb, the multiplex PCR reads were re-called with MiXCR into one record per CDR3 protein. Seen here are over 700,000 distinct CDR3 sequences, 18% observed once, and the top ten hold 16%. The sample comprised blood. Source of these receptors: a woman aged 45-65 years with Graves' hyperthyroidism that later progressed to Graves' ophthalmopathy.

Only a few counts were recorded for this clonotype. This sequence joins TRBV20-1 and TRBJ2-3; D may be TRBD2 (6 bases). The germline V gene encodes CDR1 DFQATT and CDR2 SNEGSKA (reference sequence). This CDR3 comprises 14 residues. V lost 3 bases, J lost 0 bases, and 10 bases lay in between. CDR3 protein: CSARTGTSTDTQYF. CDR3 DNA: TGCAGTGCTAGGACCGGGACTAGCACAGATACGCAGTATTTT.

This clonotype was seen a few times. J is TRBJ2-5 and V is TRBV12-3 or TRBV12-4; possibly TRBD1 or TRBD2 for D (7 bases each). V was trimmed by 9 bases and J by 4 bases, leaving 18 bases between them. The CDR3 runs 14 residues. CDR3 sequence: CASNAGGAAETQYF. The CDR3, as DNA: TGTGCCAGTAACGCAGGGGGGGCAGCAGAGACCCAGTACTTC.

This clonotype showed up many times. V usage is TRBV18 and J usage is TRBJ1-2; weak D call: TRBD1 (6 bases). Per the germline V gene, CDR1 is KGHSH and CDR2 is LQKENI. This CDR3 has 16 amino acids. Trimming took 4 bases from V and 6 from J, leaving 21 bases between them. CDR3 region: CASSQQQGLRGDGYTF. CDR3 DNA sequence: TGTGCCAGCTCACAACAACAGGGTTTAAGGGGCGATGGCTACACCTTC. Drawing the rest from reference TRBV18 and TRBJ1-2, the complete variable domain is NAGVMQNPRHLVRRRGQEARLRCSPMKGHSHVYWYRQLPEEGLKFMVYLQKENIIDESGMPKERFSAEFPKEGPSILRIQQVVRGDSAAYFCASSQQQGLRGDGYTFGSGTRLTVV.

The table lists this clonotype with a few counts. V and J are TRBV20-1 and TRBJ2-5; D is possibly TRBD1 (6 bases). Trimming pared 5 bases from V and 5 bases from J, leaving 18 bases between. Germline V CDR1 and CDR2: DFQATT, SNEGSKA (reference sequence). The length of the CDR3 is 14 residues. The DNA for the CDR3 is TGCAGTGCTTCTGGGGGCGCGGTTCTCGAGACCCAGTACTTC. Translation: CSASGGAVLETQYF.

This clonotype showed up just a few times. This chain joins TRBV4-1 and TRBJ2-2, with TRBD2 identical over 11 bases. The CDR3 length is 15 residues. The germline gives CDR1 MGHRA, CDR2 YSYEKL. The junction had 2 bases not matched to a gene; V was cut back by 2 bases and J by 6 bases. The CDR3 loop is CASSQIAGGPGELFF. The CDR3 nucleotides read TGCGCCAGCAGCCAAATAGCGGGGGGGCCCGGGGAGCTGTTTTTT.

A few counts support this clonotype. The V call is TRBV12-5, the J call TRBJ2-1, with D possibly being TRBD1 (5 bases). The V gene's germline CDR1 is LGHNT and CDR2 FRNRAP. The V end was cut by 5 bases, the J end by 10 bases, with 12 bases between. The CDR3 is 12 amino acids. The CDR3 sequence: CASGLQGWEQFF. CDR3 bases: TGTGCTAGTGGTCTCCAGGGATGGGAGCAGTTCTTC. The full variable domain, its missing parts supplied by reference TRBV12-5 and TRBJ2-1, is DARVTQTPRHKVTEMGQEVTMRCQPILGHNTVFWYRQTMMQGLELLAYFRNRAPLDDSGMPKDRFSAEMPDATLATLKIQPSEPRDSAVYFCASGLQGWEQFFGPGTRLTVL.

There are many counts of this clonotype. The chain joins TRBV18 to TRBJ1-6; unclear D gene. This CDR3 has 12 residues. V dropped 2 bases and J dropped 5 bases, with 1 base sitting between them. Germline CDR1 and CDR2: KGHSH and LQKENI. The CDR3 protein is CASSPNNSPLHF. The DNA of the CDR3 is TGTGCCAGCTCACCAAATAATTCACCCCTCCACTTT.

This clonotype was observed a few times. The chain couples TRBV12-3 or TRBV12-4 to TRBJ1-2, with D perhaps matching TRBD1 (6 bases). The CDR3 spans 16 residues. Trimming shortened V by 6 bases and J by 2 bases, and 19 bases separated the two germline ends. DNA for the CDR3: TGTGCCAGCAGCACCTACAGGGCCAATCGGAACTATGGCTACACCTTC. It is translated as CASSTYRANRNYGYTF.

In its sample, this clonotype was seen many times. The rearrangement joins TRBV11-3 to TRBJ2-1, with TRBD2 matching 10 bases. The CDR3 runs to 17 residues. The V segment lost 1 base and the J segment 7 bases; nucleotides outside the gene matches: 10. The germline V gene has CDR1 SGHNT and CDR2 YENEEA. The CDR3 loop is CASSLGVLAGDENEQFF. CDR3 nucleotides: TGTGCCAGCAGCTTAGGTGTTCTAGCGGGGGATGAAAATGAGCAGTTCTTC.

This clonotype occurred a few times. This chain joins TRBV6-1 and TRBJ1-4, with D possibly matching TRBD1 (5 bases). Trimming shortened V by 10 bases and J by 8 bases, and 17 bases separated the two germline ends. Germline V lookup: CDR1 MNHNS, CDR2 SASEGT. CDR3 length: 13 residues. CDR3 in amino acids: CATALRGREKLFF. The CDR3 DNA sequence: TGTGCCACCGCCCTGAGGGGTCGGGAAAAACTGTTTTTT.

This clonotype showed up just a few times. J is TRBJ1-1 and V is TRBV29-1, with D perhaps matching TRBD1 (5 bases). Trimming removed 5 bases at V and 0 bases at J, with 10 bases between. The CDR3 sequence is 13 residues long. Germline CDR1 and CDR2: SQVTM and ANQGSEA. CDR3 nucleotide sequence: TGCAGCGTTCTGGGACCGCTGAACACTGAAGCTTTCTTT. It yields the protein CSVLGPLNTEAFF.

The chain couples TRBV5-4 to TRBJ1-3; possible D gene TRBD1, 5 bases. Trimming removed 8 bases at V and 4 bases at J, with 13 bases between. CDR1 is SGHNT, CDR2 YYREEE, per germline (reference sequence). The CDR3 sequence is 13 residues long. The CDR3 coding sequence is TGTGCCAGTTTCGGGGGAGTCGGAAACACCATATATTTT. This sequence encodes CASFGGVGNTIYF.

This clonotype was counted at least ten times. This rearrangement joins TRBV7-9 to TRBJ2-3, with a tentative D call TRBD2 (5 bases). Germline V gives CDR1 SEHNR, CDR2 FQNEAQ (reference sequence). V lost 10 bases and J 5 bases, leaving 16 bases between the germline ends. The CDR3 sequence is 13 residues long. The CDR3 loop is CATALESGDTQYF. DNA of the CDR3: TGTGCCACCGCACTAGAGTCGGGAGATACGCAGTATTTT.

V gene TRBV25-1 combines with J gene TRBJ1-1; D is ambiguous. V was trimmed by 0 bases and J by 3 bases, leaving 11 bases between them. The CDR3 covers 15 residues. Germline-derived CDR1 and CDR2 are MGHDK and SYGVNS. The CDR3 region has the DNA TGTGCCAGCAGTGAATATTTCACAGAACACACTGAAGCTTTCTTT. This encodes CASSEYFTEHTEAFF.

This clonotype has at least ten counts. For the CDR3, the DNA is TGTGCCAGCGGAGACAGGGGGCTGGACTACGAGCAGTACTTC. Translating it yields CASGDRGLDYEQYF. The rearrangement uses TRBV2 and TRBJ2-7; 10 positions match TRBD1. CDR1 is SNHLY, CDR2 FYNNEI, per germline. V dropped 8 bases and J dropped 3; count of bases not matched to a gene: 7. The CDR3 is 14 residues long. Looking up the rest from reference TRBV2 and TRBJ2-7 gives the full variable domain: EPEVTQTPSHQVTQMGQEVILRCVPISNHLYFYWYRQILGQKVEFLVSFYNNEISEKSEIFDDQFSVERPDGSNFTLKIRSTKLEDSAMYFCASGDRGLDYEQYFGPGTRLTVT.

This clonotype was detected ten times or more. An end of the junction does not agree with germline; a read error may underlie this. DNA of the CDR3: TGTGCCAGCAGCAGGGACAGCAATCAGCCCCAGCATTTT. Translation gives CASSRDSNQPQHF. The rearrangement links TRBV5-1 to TRBJ1-5, with D maybe TRBD1 (5 bases). Germline lookup yields CDR1 SGHRS and CDR2 YFSETQ. The CDR3 runs 13 residues.

This clonotype was seen many times. The genes are TRBV5-6 and TRBJ2-3; no clear D gene. Germline loops: CDR1 SGHDT, CDR2 YYEEEE. The CDR3 extends over 13 amino acids. The ends were cut back, 0 bases at V and 9 bases at J, with 11 bases in the middle. DNA of the CDR3: TGTGCCAGCAGCTTGGCCGTGTCGCACACGCAGTATTTT. As protein: CASSLAVSHTQYF.

This clonotype was seen many times. CDR3 nucleotide sequence: TGTGCCAGCAGCTTAGTTGCGGGTAGGGAGACCCAGTACTTC. The encoded protein is CASSLVAGRETQYF. The J gene is TRBJ2-5, the V gene TRBV13, with TRBD2 as a possible D gene (5 bases). The CDR3 has 14 residues. The V gene's germline CDR1 is PRHDT and CDR2 FYEKMQ (reference sequence). The germline V and J ends were trimmed by 1 base and 5 bases, with 11 bases remaining between them. Together with reference TRBV13 and TRBJ2-5, the CDR3 gives the full variable domain: AAGVIQSPRHLIKEKRETATLKCYPIPRHDTVYWYQQGPGQDPQFLISFYEKMQSDKGSIPDRFSAQQFSDYHSELNMSSLELGDSALYFCASSLVAGRETQYFGPGTRLLVL.

This clonotype has only a few counts. This sequence joins TRBV18 and TRBJ2-2; 7 bases are a match to TRBD1. V lost 2 bases, J lost 6 bases, and 9 bases stayed unmatched. This CDR3 is built from 16 residues. Germline CDR1 KGHSH, CDR2 LQKENI. CDR3 sequence (DNA): TGTGCCAGCTCACCATTTGGGCAGGGGGTCGCCGGGGAGCTGTTTTTT. It specifies CASSPFGQGVAGELFF.

A few counts support this clonotype. The V and J genes are TRBV12-3 or TRBV12-4 and TRBJ1-2; TRBD1 agrees at 8 bases. With 6 bases clipped from V and 0 bases from J, the junction kept 6 bases outside the gene matches. The CDR3 length is 15 residues. This CDR3 is CASRGTGYANYGYTF. The CDR3 coding sequence is TGTGCCAGCAGAGGGACAGGATATGCTAACTATGGCTACACCTTC.

A word on this clonotype: Germline and junction disagree at one end, which may indicate a read error. V gene TRBV7-7 combines with J gene TRBJ2-5; unclear D gene. The CDR3 loop spans 13 amino acids. Germline assignment: CDR1 SSHAT and CDR2 FNYEAQ (reference sequence). The CDR3 DNA sequence: TGTGCTAGCAGCTTATACCCAAAAGAGACCCAGTACTTC. It specifies CASSLYPKETQYF.

This rearrangement joins TRBV29-1 to TRBJ2-3; tentatively, D is TRBD2 (7 bases). CDR3 length: 14 amino acids. V lost 3 bases, J lost 3 bases, and 13 bases lay in between. Germline values: CDR1 SQVTM, CDR2 ANQGSEA. CDR3 amino acids: CSVDAGAGTDTQYF. The CDR3 DNA is TGCAGCGTTGACGCGGGGGCCGGTACAGATACGCAGTATTTT.

The rearrangement links TRBV10-3 to TRBJ1-4, with unresolved D. V was shortened by 4 bases and J by 7 bases, with 7 bases between the two germline ends. CDR3 length: 12 residues. CDR1 is ENHRY and CDR2 is SYGVKD in the germline V gene. Here the CDR3 reads CAISGTTEKLFF. As DNA, the CDR3 is TGTGCCATCAGTGGAACGACTGAAAAACTGTTTTTT.

This clonotype appeared a single time. The chain uses TRBV25-1 and TRBJ2-1, with TRBD1 matching over 7 bases. The CDR3 loop spans 18 amino acids. J lost 0 bases, V lost 4 bases, and 12 bases had no gene match. Germline V gene lookup returns CDR1 MGHDK and CDR2 SYGVNS. The CDR3 bases are TGTGCCAGCAGTGGAAAACAGACAGGGTCGAGCTCCTACAATGAGCAGTTCTTC. This sequence encodes CASSGKQTGSSSYNEQFF.

This clonotype has only a few counts. The rearrangement uses TRBV18 and TRBJ1-1; possible D gene TRBD1, 6 bases. Germline lookup yields CDR1 KGHSH and CDR2 LQKENI. The length of the CDR3 is 14 residues. The V and J ends lost 2 bases and 8 bases respectively, with 15 bases between them. The CDR3 sequence is CASSPGGPHREAFF. The DNA of the CDR3 is TGTGCCAGCTCACCAGGGGGCCCACACCGAGAAGCTTTCTTT.

This clonotype was seen a handful of times. The V and J genes are TRBV15 and TRBJ1-2; possible D gene TRBD1, 5 bases. V shed 0 bases and J shed 6 bases, with 14 bases lying between them. In germline, CDR1 is LNHNV, CDR2 YYDKDF (reference sequence). The CDR3 extends over 15 amino acids. The DNA for the CDR3 is TGTGCCACCAGCAGAGAAGAGGGGATAAGGGATGGCTACACCTTC. As protein: CATSREEGIRDGYTF.

This chain's CDR3 is CASSTLGTGGAWDEKLFF. The DNA of the CDR3 is TGTGCCAGTAGTACGCTCGGGACAGGGGGCGCGTGGGATGAAAAACTGTTTTTT. The rearrangement joins TRBV19 to TRBJ1-4; TRBD1 matches at 12 bases. Germline V lookup: CDR1 LNHDA, CDR2 SQIVND (reference sequence). The CDR3 runs 18 residues. Trimming at V came to 4 bases and at J to 6 bases, leaving 12 bases not matched to a gene.

This sequence joins TRBV19 and TRBJ1-5, with a tentative D call TRBD1 (5 bases). The CDR3 sequence is 14 residues long. Trimming removed 5 bases at V and 0 bases at J, with 8 bases between. Germline V gene sequence: CDR1 LNHDA, CDR2 SQIVND (reference sequence). CDR3 sequence: CASSAQASNQPQHF. The CDR3 region has the DNA TGTGCCAGTAGTGCACAGGCTAGCAATCAGCCCCAGCATTTT.

V gene TRBV20-1 combines with J gene TRBJ2-1; D not certain. There are 12 residues in the CDR3. Looked up from germline, CDR1 is DFQATT and CDR2 is SNEGSKA (reference sequence). For the CDR3, the DNA is TGCAGCTGGGCAGTCCCGGACAATGAGCAGTTCTTC. Amino acids: CSWAVPDNEQFF.

This clonotype was recorded at least ten times. The rearrangement joins TRBV20-1 to TRBJ1-1, with TRBD1 identical over 7 bases. V gave up 6 bases and J gave up 1 base; unmatched junction bases: 8. Per germline, CDR1 DFQATT and CDR2 SNEGSKA (reference sequence). The length of the CDR3 is 14 residues. The CDR3 here is CSAHTGVWNTEAFF. CDR3 coding DNA: TGCAGTGCGCACACAGGGGTGTGGAACACTGAAGCTTTCTTT.